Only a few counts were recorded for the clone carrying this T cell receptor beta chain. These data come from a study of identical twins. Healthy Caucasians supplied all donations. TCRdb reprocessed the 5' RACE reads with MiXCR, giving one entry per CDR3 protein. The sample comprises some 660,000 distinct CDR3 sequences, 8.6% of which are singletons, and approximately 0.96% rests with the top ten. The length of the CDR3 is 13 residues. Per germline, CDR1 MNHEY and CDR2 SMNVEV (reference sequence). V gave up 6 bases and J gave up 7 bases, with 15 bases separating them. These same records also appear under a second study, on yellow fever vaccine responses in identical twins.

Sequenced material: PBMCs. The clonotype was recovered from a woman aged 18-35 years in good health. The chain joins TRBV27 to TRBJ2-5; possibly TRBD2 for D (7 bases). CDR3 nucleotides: TGTGCCAGCAGGGGGGGGGGCTCGGGGACCCAGTACTTC. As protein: CASRGGGSGTQYF.